This T cell receptor (beta chain) appears in the sequencing data of a study of T cells after yellow fever vaccination. Study conclusions and caveats: A faster peak, day 5 versus 15, was reached by the weaker secondary response.

The J segment lost 4 bases and the V segment lost 4 bases, leaving 4 bases of the junction unmatched. The CDR3 is made up of 14 amino acids. The germline gives CDR1 SGHRS, CDR2 YFSETQ. With respect to this clonotype: The antigen is undetermined.

TCRdb reanalysed the 5' RACE reads using MiXCR and keeps one entry per CDR3 protein. The sample has 300,000 or so distinct CDR3 sequences, almost 4% seen once. This chain connects TRBV5-1 to TRBJ1-1; TRBD1 agrees at 10 bases. This sample comprised PBMCs, obtained 5 days after the yellow fever booster vaccination. The receptor was derived from a man younger than 30 who received the YFV17D yellow fever vaccine. The CDR3 protein is CASSKTGGITEAFF. Written as DNA, the CDR3 is TGCGCCAGCAGCAAGACAGGGGGCATCACTGAAGCTTTCTTT. Looking up the rest from reference TRBV5-1 and TRBJ1-1 gives the full variable domain: KAGVTQTPRYLIKTRGQQVTLSCSPISGHRSVSWYQQTPGQGLQFLFEYFSETQRNKGNFPGRFSGRQFSNSRSEMNVSTLELGDSALYLCASSKTGGITEAFFGQGTRLTVV.